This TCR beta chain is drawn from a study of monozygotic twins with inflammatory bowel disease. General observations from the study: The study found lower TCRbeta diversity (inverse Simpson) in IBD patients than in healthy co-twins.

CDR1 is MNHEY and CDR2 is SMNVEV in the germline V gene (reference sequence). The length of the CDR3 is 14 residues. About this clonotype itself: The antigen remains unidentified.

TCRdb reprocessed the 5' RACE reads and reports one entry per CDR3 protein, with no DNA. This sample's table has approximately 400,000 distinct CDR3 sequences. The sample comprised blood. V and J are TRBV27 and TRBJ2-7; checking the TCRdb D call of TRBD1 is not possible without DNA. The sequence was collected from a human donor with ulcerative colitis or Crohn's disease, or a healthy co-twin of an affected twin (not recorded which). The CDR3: CASSLRVPTGEQYF.